This TCR beta chain was found in a study of T-cell reconstitution after alpha-beta-depleted transplantation in children. Deletions cut 5 bases from V and 5 bases from J, with 9 bases between. This CDR3 spans 12 amino acids. Unique molecular identifiers featured in how the TCRbeta library was prepared. TCRdb itself ran the PCR reads through MiXCR, one entry per CDR3 protein. The sample has about 270,000 distinct CDR3 sequences, nearly 10% seen once. The sequence derives from a human donor who donated a stem cell graft to a child with SCID. Material: PBMCs from the stem cell graft donor, obtained from the stem cell graft. This chain uses TRBV12-3 or TRBV12-4 with TRBJ1-2; unclear D gene. The CDR3 loop reads CASSGPYYGYTF. CDR3 coding DNA: TGTGCCAGCAGTGGCCCATATTATGGCTACACCTTC.